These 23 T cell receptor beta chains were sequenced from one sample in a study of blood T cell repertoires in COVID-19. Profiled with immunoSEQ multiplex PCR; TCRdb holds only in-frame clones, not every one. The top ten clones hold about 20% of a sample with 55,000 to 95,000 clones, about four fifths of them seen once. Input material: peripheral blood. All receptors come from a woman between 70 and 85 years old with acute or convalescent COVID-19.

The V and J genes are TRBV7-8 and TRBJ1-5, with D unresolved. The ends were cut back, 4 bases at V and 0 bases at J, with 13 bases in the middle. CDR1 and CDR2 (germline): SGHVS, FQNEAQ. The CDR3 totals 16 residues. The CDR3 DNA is TGTGCCAGCAGCTACGAACCCGGACTTAGCAATCAGCCCCAGCATTTT. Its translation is CASSYEPGLSNQPQHF.

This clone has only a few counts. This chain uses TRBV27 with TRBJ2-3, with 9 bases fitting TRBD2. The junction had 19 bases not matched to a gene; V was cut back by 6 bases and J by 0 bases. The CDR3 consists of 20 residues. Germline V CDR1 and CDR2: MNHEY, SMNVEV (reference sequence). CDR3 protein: CASSCNSRGRDNKSTDTQYF. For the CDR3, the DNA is TGTGCCAGCAGCTGTAATAGCCGCGGGAGGGACAACAAAAGCACAGATACGCAGTATTTT.

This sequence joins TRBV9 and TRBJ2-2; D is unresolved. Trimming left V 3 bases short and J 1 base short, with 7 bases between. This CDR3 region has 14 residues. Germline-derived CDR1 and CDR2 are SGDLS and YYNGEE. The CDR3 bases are TGTGCCAGCAGCGGAAGAGAGAACACCGGGGAGCTGTTTTTT. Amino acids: CASSGRENTGELFF.

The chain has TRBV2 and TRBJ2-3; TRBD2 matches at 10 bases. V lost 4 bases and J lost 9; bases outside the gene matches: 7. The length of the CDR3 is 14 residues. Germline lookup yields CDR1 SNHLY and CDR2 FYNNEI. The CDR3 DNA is TGTGCCAGCAGTGCGCCTAGCGGGAGCCAAACGCAGTATTTT. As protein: CASSAPSGSQTQYF. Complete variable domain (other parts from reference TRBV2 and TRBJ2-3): EPEVTQTPSHQVTQMGQEVILRCVPISNHLYFYWYRQILGQKVEFLVSFYNNEISEKSEIFDDQFSVERPDGSNFTLKIRSTKLEDSAMYFCASSAPSGSQTQYFGPGTRLTVL.

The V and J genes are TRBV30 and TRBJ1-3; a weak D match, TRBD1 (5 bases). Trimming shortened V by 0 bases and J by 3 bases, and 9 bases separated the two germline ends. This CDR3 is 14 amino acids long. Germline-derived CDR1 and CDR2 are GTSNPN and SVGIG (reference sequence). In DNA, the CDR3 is TGTGCCTGGAGTGTAGGTAGGGGTGGAAACACCATATATTTT. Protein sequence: CAWSVGRGGNTIYF.

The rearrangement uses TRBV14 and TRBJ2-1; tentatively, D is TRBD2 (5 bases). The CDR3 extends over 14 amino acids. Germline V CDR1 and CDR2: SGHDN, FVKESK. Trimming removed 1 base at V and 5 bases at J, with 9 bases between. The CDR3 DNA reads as TGTGCCAGCAGCCAAGGAGGGCCTAACAATGAGCAGTTCTTC. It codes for CASSQGGPNNEQFF.

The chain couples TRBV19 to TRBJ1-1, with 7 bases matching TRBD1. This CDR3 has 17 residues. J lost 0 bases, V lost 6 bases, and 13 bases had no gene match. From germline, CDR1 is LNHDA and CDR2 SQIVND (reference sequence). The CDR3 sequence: CASSDTGANPMNTEAFF. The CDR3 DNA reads TGTGCCAGTAGCGACACAGGGGCCAACCCAATGAACACTGAAGCTTTCTTT.

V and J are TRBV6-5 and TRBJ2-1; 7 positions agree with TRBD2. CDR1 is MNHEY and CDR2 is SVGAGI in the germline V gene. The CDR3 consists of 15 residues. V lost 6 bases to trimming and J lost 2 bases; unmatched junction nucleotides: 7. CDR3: CASRHPGLTYNEQFF. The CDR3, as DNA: TGTGCCAGCAGACATCCGGGACTAACCTACAATGAGCAGTTCTTC.

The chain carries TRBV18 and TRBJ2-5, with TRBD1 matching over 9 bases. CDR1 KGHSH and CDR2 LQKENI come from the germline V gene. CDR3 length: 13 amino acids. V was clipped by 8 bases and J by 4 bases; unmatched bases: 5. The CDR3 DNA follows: TGTGCCAGCCGGGACAGGGTGAGAGAGACCCAGTACTTC. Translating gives CASRDRVRETQYF.

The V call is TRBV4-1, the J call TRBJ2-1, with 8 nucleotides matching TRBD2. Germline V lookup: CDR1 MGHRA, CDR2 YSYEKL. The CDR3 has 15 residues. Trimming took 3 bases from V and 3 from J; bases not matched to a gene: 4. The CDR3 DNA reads TGCGCCAGCAGCCAGCGGACTAGCAGCTACAATGAGCAGTTCTTC. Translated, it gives CASSQRTSSYNEQFF.

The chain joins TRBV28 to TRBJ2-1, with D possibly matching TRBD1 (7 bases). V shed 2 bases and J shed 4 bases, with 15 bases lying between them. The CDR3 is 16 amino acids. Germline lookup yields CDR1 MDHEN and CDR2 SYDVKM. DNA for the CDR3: TGTGCCAGCAGTTTAATGGCGGGACAGATTTACAATGAGCAGTTCTTC. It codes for CASSLMAGQIYNEQFF.

CDR3 nucleotides: TGTGCCAGCAGACCCGGGACTCTTAGTGAAGCTTTCTTT. Amino acid sequence: CASRPGTLSEAFF. The chain employs TRBV11-3 and TRBJ1-1; D may be TRBD1 (5 bases). The germline V and J ends were trimmed by 6 bases and 7 bases, with 15 bases remaining between them. The germline gives CDR1 SGHNT, CDR2 YENEEA. The CDR3 is 13 amino acids.

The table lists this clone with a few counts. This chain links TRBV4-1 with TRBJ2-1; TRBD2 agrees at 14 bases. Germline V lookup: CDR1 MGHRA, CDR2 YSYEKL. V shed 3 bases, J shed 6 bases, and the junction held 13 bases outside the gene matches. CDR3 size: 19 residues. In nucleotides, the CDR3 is TGCGCCAGCAGCCACCCTATCGGGACTAGCGGGAGATTGGGCAATGAGCAGTTCTTC. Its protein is CASSHPIGTSGRLGNEQFF.

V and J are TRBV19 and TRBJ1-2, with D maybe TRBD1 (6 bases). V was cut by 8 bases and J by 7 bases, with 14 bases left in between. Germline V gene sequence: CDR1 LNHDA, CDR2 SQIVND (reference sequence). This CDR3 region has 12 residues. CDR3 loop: CASLTGFTGYTF. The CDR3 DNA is TGTGCCAGTTTAACAGGGTTTACTGGCTACACCTTC.

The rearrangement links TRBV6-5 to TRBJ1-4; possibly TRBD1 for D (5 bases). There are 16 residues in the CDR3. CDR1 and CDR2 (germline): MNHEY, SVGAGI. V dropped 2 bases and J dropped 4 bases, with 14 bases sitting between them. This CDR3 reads CASSYRDSAINEKLFF. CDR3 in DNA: TGTGCCAGCAGTTACAGGGACTCAGCTATTAATGAAAAACTGTTTTTT.

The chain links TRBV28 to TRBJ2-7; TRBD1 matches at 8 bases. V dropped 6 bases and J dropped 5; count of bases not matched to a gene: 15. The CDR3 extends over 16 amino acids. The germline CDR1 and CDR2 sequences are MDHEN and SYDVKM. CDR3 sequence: CASSTSGGAGVNEQYF. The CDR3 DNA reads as TGTGCCAGCAGCACATCAGGGGGCGCCGGGGTCAACGAGCAGTACTTC. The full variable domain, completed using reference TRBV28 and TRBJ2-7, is DVKVTQSSRYLVKRTGEKVFLECVQDMDHENMFWYRQDPGLGLRLIYFSYDVKMKEKGDIPEGYSVSREKKERFSLILESASTNQTSMYLCASSTSGGAGVNEQYFGPGTRLTVT.

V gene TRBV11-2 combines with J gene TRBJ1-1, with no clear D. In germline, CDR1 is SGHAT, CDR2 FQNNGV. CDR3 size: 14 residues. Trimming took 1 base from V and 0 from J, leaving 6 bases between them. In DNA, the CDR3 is TGTGCCAGCAGCTTAGGACATTTGAACACTGAAGCTTTCTTT. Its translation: CASSLGHLNTEAFF.

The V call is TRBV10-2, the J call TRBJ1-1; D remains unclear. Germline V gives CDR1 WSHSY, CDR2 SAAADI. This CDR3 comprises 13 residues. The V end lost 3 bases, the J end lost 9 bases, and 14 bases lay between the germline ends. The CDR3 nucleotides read TGCGCCAGCAGTGAAGGGAGCCCCCTTCAAGCTTTCTTT. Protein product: CASSEGSPLQAFF.

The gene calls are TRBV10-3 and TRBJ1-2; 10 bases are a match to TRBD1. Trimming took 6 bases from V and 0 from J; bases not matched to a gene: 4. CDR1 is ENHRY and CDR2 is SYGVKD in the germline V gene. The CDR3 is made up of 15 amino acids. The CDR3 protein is CAIRGQGDSNYGYTF. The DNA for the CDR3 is TGTGCCATCAGAGGACAGGGGGACTCTAACTATGGCTACACCTTC.

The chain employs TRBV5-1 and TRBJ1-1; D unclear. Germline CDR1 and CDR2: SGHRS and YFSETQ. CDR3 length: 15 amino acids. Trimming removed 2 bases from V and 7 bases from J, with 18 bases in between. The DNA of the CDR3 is TGCGCCAGCAGCTTTAGTGAGGGTGGTCTGGGTGAAGCTTTCTTT. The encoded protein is CASSFSEGGLGEAFF.

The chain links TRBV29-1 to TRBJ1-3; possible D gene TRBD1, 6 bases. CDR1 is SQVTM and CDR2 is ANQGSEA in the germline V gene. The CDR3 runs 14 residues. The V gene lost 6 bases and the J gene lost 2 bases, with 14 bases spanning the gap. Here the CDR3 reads CSVVTGNTGNTIYF. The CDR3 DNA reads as TGCAGCGTGGTGACAGGAAACACTGGAAACACCATATATTTT.

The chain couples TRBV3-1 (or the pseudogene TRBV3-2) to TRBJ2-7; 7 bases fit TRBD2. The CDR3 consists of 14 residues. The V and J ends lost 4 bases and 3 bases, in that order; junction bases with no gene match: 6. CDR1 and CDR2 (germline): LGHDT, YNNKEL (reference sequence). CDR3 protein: CASSRGSSGYEQYF. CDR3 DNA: TGTGCCAGCAGCCGCGGGAGCTCGGGCTACGAGCAGTACTTC.

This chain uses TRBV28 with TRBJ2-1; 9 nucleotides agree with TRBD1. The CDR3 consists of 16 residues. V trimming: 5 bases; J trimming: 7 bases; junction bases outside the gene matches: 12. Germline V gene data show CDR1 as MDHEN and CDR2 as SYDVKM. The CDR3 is CASSPPPGTGLNEQFF. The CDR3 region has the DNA TGTGCCAGCAGTCCACCCCCCGGGACAGGGTTAAATGAGCAGTTCTTC.